Listed here are 17 T cell receptor beta chains from one sample, sequenced in a study of T cell responses to AZD1222 COVID-19 vaccine (dated by TCRdb to about 2021). The receptor library was made with the immunoSEQ multiplex PCR assay. The table was pulled from immuneACCESS by TCRdb, which kept in-frame rearrangements only. Such tables lose some clones; where checked, under half of the loss comes from unresolved V genes, and the rest has no known cause. The sample yields approximately 120,000 clones; about 89% were counted once. The leading ten clones occupy around 30% of the sample. What the time point label conveys for this sample: baseline before first vaccination. Sequenced here: peripheral blood, sampled on day 0 of AZD1222 vaccination. The receptors here all came from an adult in good health.

The chain has TRBV7-2 and TRBJ2-2, with D hard to call. V lost 4 bases to trimming and J lost 3 bases, with 9 bases between them. CDR3 length: 14 amino acids. The germline gives CDR1 SGHTA, CDR2 FQGNSA. CDR3 region: CASSYIGHTGELFF. The CDR3 nucleotides are TGTGCCAGCAGCTATATAGGACACACCGGGGAGCTGTTTTTT.

The chain uses TRBV6-1 and TRBJ1-2; no definite D call. Per the germline V gene, CDR1 is MNHNS and CDR2 is SASEGT. V lost 0 bases, J lost 3 bases, and 8 bases lay in between. The CDR3 consists of 14 residues. This chain's CDR3 is CASSEARNYYGYTF. As DNA, the CDR3 is TGTGCCAGCAGTGAAGCGAGGAACTACTATGGCTACACCTTC.

This chain joins TRBV5-6 and TRBJ1-4; 8 bases are a match to TRBD1. J gave up 7 bases and V 4 bases, and 9 bases lay outside the gene matches. The length of the CDR3 is 15 residues. Per germline, CDR1 SGHDT and CDR2 YYEEEE. The CDR3 protein is CASSPQGALGEKLFF. The CDR3 DNA reads as TGTGCCAGCAGCCCGCAGGGGGCGCTGGGTGAAAAACTGTTTTTT.

The V call is TRBV18, the J call TRBJ2-3, with D perhaps being TRBD1 or TRBD2 (7 bases each). CDR1 is KGHSH and CDR2 is LQKENI in the germline V gene. The V end lost 5 bases, the J end lost 6 bases, and 18 bases lay between the germline ends. CDR3 length: 15 residues. The CDR3 DNA sequence: TGTGCCAGCTCATCGTCAGGGGGGGCCGGGGATACGCAGTATTTT. This codes for CASSSSGGAGDTQYF.

The chain carries TRBV6-6 and TRBJ2-2; tentatively, D is TRBD1 or TRBD2 (7 bases each). The V end was cut by 7 bases, the J end by 4 bases, with 19 bases between. The CDR3 has 16 residues. Germline V gene lookup returns CDR1 MNHNY and CDR2 SVGAGI (reference sequence). CDR3 sequence (DNA): TGTGCCAGCACCCAGGGGGGGGTATTAGCCACCGGGGAGCTGTTTTTT. It yields the protein CASTQGGVLATGELFF.

The chain joins TRBV20-1 to TRBJ2-3; D perhaps matches TRBD1 (6 bases). This CDR3 is 11 amino acids long. Between the trimmed V and J ends, which lost 4 bases and 5 bases, there was a span of 7 bases. Germline lookup yields CDR1 DFQATT and CDR2 SNEGSKA (reference sequence). The CDR3 loop is CSAIRGDTQYF. The CDR3 DNA follows: TGCAGTGCTATCAGGGGAGATACGCAGTATTTT.

The chain couples TRBV3-1 (or the pseudogene TRBV3-2) to TRBJ1-5; D might be TRBD1 (5 bases). Germline V CDR1 and CDR2: LGHDT, YNNKEL (reference sequence). The CDR3 length is 17 residues. V shed 3 bases and J shed 0 bases, with 15 bases lying between them. The CDR3 sequence is CASSHSGTPYSNQPQHF. For the CDR3, the DNA is TGTGCCAGCAGCCACTCCGGGACTCCTTATAGCAATCAGCCCCAGCATTTT.

The chain links TRBV11-2 to TRBJ2-5, with D possibly TRBD1 on 6 matching bases. The germline CDR1 and CDR2 sequences are SGHAT and FQNNGV. The CDR3 extends over 14 amino acids. V was shortened by 0 bases and J by 3 bases, with 8 bases between the two germline ends. This CDR3 is CASSLDTGKETQYF. The DNA of the CDR3 is TGTGCCAGCAGCTTAGATACAGGGAAAGAGACCCAGTACTTC.

The genes are TRBV7-8 and TRBJ1-5; maybe TRBD1 (5 bases). The CDR3 length is 13 residues. Germline V lookup: CDR1 SGHVS, CDR2 FQNEAQ. Trimming left V 5 bases short and J 7 bases short, with 12 bases between. CDR3 coding DNA: TGTGCCAGCAGCGCCGGGGCCCAACAGCCCCAGCATTTT. Translation: CASSAGAQQPQHF.

The V call is TRBV5-4, the J call TRBJ1-1, with 8 bases fitting TRBD1. V was pared by 4 bases and J by 1 base, with 6 bases of the junction left unmatched. This CDR3 contains 15 residues. Germline V gene lookup returns CDR1 SGHNT and CDR2 YYREEE (reference sequence). CDR3 coding DNA: TGTGCCAGCAGCAAAGGAGGACAGGGGAACACTGAAGCTTTCTTT. Translated: CASSKGGQGNTEAFF.

The DNA of the CDR3 is TGCGCCAGCAGCCAAGATACTTATGGGACCGCAAGCTATGGCTACACCTTC. Amino acid sequence: CASSQDTYGTASYGYTF. The V call is TRBV4-1, the J call TRBJ1-2, with D perhaps TRBD1 (5 bases). The CDR3 length is 17 residues. V lost 0 bases, J lost 4 bases, and 18 bases lay in between. Germline values: CDR1 MGHRA, CDR2 YSYEKL.

The V call is TRBV15, the J call TRBJ2-7; the D is unclear. The V and J ends lost 1 base and 0 bases respectively, with 7 bases between them. CDR1 and CDR2 from the germline V gene are LNHNV and YYDKDF (reference sequence). This CDR3 is 14 amino acids long. The CDR3 protein is CATSRVELSYEQYF. DNA for the CDR3: TGTGCCACCAGCAGAGTGGAGCTCTCCTACGAGCAGTACTTC.

The gene calls are TRBV28 and TRBJ1-2; no clear D gene. With 6 bases removed from V and 0 bases from J, the gap between germline ends came to 8 bases. The CDR3 covers 13 residues. Germline CDR1 MDHEN, CDR2 SYDVKM. The CDR3 here is CASSTPANYGYTF. Written as DNA, the CDR3 is TGTGCCAGCAGCACACCAGCTAACTATGGCTACACCTTC.

The V call is TRBV9, the J call TRBJ2-5; TRBD2 might be the D (5 bases). V was pared by 8 bases and J by 4 bases, with 15 bases between. The germline CDR1 and CDR2 sequences are SGDLS and YYNGEE. This CDR3 region has 13 residues. CDR3 in amino acids: CASRGQLGETQYF. CDR3 DNA: TGTGCCAGTAGAGGGCAGCTCGGAGAGACCCAGTACTTC.

This chain connects TRBV5-1 to TRBJ2-2, with TRBD1 matching over 8 bases. Germline V lookup: CDR1 SGHRS, CDR2 YFSETQ. The V and J ends lost 4 bases and 6 bases, in that order; junction bases with no gene match: 8. The CDR3 sequence is 15 residues long. The CDR3 is CASSRPQGEAGELFF. Written as DNA, the CDR3 is TGCGCCAGCAGCCGGCCACAGGGGGAGGCCGGGGAGCTGTTTTTT.

The rearrangement joins TRBV11-3 to TRBJ1-5, with 11 bases that match TRBD1. Germline values: CDR1 SGHNT, CDR2 YENEEA. Germline trimming cut 6 bases from V and 7 bases from J; bases unmatched to any gene: 11. This CDR3 region has 16 residues. CDR3 bases: TGTGCCAGCAGTCCCGGACAGGGGGCTCGGGGGCAGCCCCAGCATTTT. Its protein product is CASSPGQGARGQPQHF.

The chain uses TRBV5-6 and TRBJ1-2, with TRBD1 matching 8 bases. This CDR3 spans 14 amino acids. From germline, CDR1 is SGHDT and CDR2 YYEEEE. Germline trimming cut 0 bases from V and 14 bases from J; bases unmatched to any gene: 12. This CDR3 is CASSLGDRNMARTF. CDR3 bases: TGTGCCAGCAGCTTGGGGGACAGGAATATGGCTAGGACCTTC.